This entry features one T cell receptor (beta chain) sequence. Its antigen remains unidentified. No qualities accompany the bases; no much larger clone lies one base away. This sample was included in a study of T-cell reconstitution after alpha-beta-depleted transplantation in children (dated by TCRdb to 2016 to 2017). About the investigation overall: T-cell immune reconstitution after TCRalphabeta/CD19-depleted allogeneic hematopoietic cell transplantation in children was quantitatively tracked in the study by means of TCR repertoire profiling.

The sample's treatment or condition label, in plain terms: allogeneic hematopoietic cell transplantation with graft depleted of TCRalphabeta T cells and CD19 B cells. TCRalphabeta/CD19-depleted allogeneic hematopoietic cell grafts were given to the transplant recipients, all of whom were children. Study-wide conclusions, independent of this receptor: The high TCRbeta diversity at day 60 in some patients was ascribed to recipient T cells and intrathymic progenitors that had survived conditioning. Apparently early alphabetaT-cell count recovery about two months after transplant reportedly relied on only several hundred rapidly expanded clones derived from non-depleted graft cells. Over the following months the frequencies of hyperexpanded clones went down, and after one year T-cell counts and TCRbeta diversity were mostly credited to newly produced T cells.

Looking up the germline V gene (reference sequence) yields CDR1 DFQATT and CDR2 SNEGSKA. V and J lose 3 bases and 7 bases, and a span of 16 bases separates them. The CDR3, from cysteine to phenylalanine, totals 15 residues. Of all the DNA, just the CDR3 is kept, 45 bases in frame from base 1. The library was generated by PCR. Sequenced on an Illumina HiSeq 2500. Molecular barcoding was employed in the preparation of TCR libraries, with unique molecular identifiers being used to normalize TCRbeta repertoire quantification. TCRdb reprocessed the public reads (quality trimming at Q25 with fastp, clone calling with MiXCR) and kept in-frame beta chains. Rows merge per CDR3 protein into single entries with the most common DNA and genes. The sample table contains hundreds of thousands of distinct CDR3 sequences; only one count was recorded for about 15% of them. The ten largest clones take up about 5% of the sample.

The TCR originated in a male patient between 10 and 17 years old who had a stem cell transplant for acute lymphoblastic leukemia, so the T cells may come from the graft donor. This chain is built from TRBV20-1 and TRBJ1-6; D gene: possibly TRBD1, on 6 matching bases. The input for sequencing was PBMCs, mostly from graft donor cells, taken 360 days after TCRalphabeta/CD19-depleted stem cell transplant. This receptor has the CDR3 CSARGAGAANSPLHF. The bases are TGCAGTGCTAGGGGGGCCGGCGCGGCGAATTCACCCCTCCACTTT.